These 9 T cell receptor beta chains share one sample of origin, sequenced in a study of T cells after yellow fever vaccination. In TCRdb, the 5' RACE reads were re-called with MiXCR into one record per CDR3 protein. This table has hundreds of thousands of distinct CDR3 sequences, around 20% appearing once. The sequencing used PBMCs, collected before the yellow fever booster vaccination. Every receptor here comes from a young man who received the YFV17D yellow fever vaccine.

This clonotype was seen more than once but under ten times. The rearrangement links TRBV7-6 to TRBJ2-1; possibly TRBD2 for D (6 bases). The V end lost 5 bases, the J end lost 7 bases, and 9 bases lay between the germline ends. This CDR3 spans 12 amino acids. Germline V gene lookup returns CDR1 SGHVS and CDR2 FNYEAQ. DNA for the CDR3: TGTGCCAGCAGCACCCGGGGGAATGAGCAGTTCTTC. Its protein product is CASSTRGNEQFF.

The chain employs TRBV7-6 and TRBJ2-1, with D maybe TRBD2 (5 bases). Germline CDR1 is SGHVS and CDR2 is FNYEAQ. The germline V and J ends were trimmed by 5 bases and 15 bases, with 20 bases remaining between them. The CDR3 length is 13 residues. The CDR3 loop is CASSPGGRQPLFF. The DNA of the CDR3 is TGTGCCAGCAGCCCCGGCGGGCGCCAACCGCTGTTCTTC.

The table lists this clonotype with a few counts. V gene TRBV27 combines with J gene TRBJ2-7, with 9 bases aligning to TRBD1. CDR3 length equals 14 residues. After removal of 10 bases from V and 5 bases from J, the junction contained 12 bases not matched to a gene. CDR1 is MNHEY and CDR2 is SMNVEV in the germline V gene (reference sequence). The CDR3 DNA reads as TGTGCCAACCTAATTCCGGGACAGGGAAACGAGCAGTACGTC. Translating it yields CANLIPGQGNEQYV.

This rearrangement joins TRBV28 to TRBJ2-4; possible D gene TRBD1, 5 bases. The germline V and J ends were trimmed by 3 bases and 4 bases, with 13 bases remaining between them. The CDR3 is 15 residues long. Per the germline V gene, CDR1 is MDHEN and CDR2 is SYDVKM. The CDR3 sequence is CASSLAEAGKNIQYF. The CDR3 DNA reads as TGTGCCAGCAGTTTGGCCGAGGCAGGGAAAAACATTCAGTACTTC. Using reference TRBV28 and TRBJ2-4 for the parts outside the CDR3, the full variable domain is DVKVTQSSRYLVKRTGEKVFLECVQDMDHENMFWYRQDPGLGLRLIYFSYDVKMKEKGDIPEGYSVSREKKERFSLILESASTNQTSMYLCASSLAEAGKNIQYFGAGTRLSVL.

The CDR3 DNA sequence: TGTGCCAGCAGTTACTCATTCGGGGGCAGGGATTCACCCCTCCACTTT. Translating it yields CASSYSFGGRDSPLHF. The chain uses TRBV6-6 and TRBJ1-6; TRBD1 is a possible D gene (6 bases). The V gene lost 0 bases and the J gene lost 8 bases, with 14 bases spanning the gap. Germline V gene lookup returns CDR1 MNHNY and CDR2 SVGAGI (reference sequence). CDR3 length: 16 amino acids.

This chain uses TRBV28 with TRBJ1-6, with 8 positions matching TRBD1. There are 15 residues in the CDR3. The J segment lost 0 bases and the V segment lost 8 bases, leaving 3 bases of the junction unmatched. Germline assignment: CDR1 MDHEN and CDR2 SYDVKM. The CDR3 here is CASHRGSSYNSPLHF. DNA for the CDR3: TGTGCCAGCCACAGGGGGAGCTCCTATAATTCACCCCTCCACTTT.

This chain connects TRBV6-2 or TRBV6-3 to TRBJ2-3, with a weak D call TRBD1 (5 bases). Per the germline V gene, CDR1 is MNHEY and CDR2 is SVGEGT. This CDR3 contains 14 residues. V was trimmed by 2 bases and J by 2 bases, leaving 8 bases between them. CDR3 in amino acids: CASSYPDTTDTQYF. The DNA for the CDR3 is TGTGCCAGCAGTTACCCGGACACCACAGATACGCAGTATTTT.

The rearrangement uses TRBV7-9 and TRBJ1-2; the D is unclear. Trimming removed 5 bases from V and 5 bases from J, with 15 bases in between. Germline loops: CDR1 SEHNR, CDR2 FQNEAQ (reference sequence). The CDR3 is made up of 14 amino acids. The CDR3 spells CASSPGQFDYGYTF. CDR3 bases: TGTGCCAGCAGCCCGGGTCAGTTCGATTATGGCTACACCTTC.

The chain is built from TRBV5-1 and TRBJ2-5; D is undetermined. V was clipped by 5 bases and J by 4 bases, with 15 bases between them. The length of the CDR3 is 14 residues. Germline CDR1 SGHRS, CDR2 YFSETQ. CDR3: CASSSSGSRETQYF. The CDR3, as DNA: TGCGCCAGCAGTTCCTCCGGGTCCCGAGAGACCCAGTACTTC.